The 25 T cell receptor beta chains below all came from one sample that was sequenced in a study of technical replicates of blood from several donors. Sequencing was performed with immunoSEQ multiplex PCR; in TCRdb, only in-frame clones are kept and a portion is missing. Here the sample spans some 94,000 clones, over 85% being singletons. The sample taken for sequencing was T cells isolated from PBMCs. These receptors came from a human donor in good health.

The V gene is TRBV11-3, the J gene TRBJ2-1; 7 bases match TRBD2. The CDR3 is 17 residues long. In germline, CDR1 is SGHNT, CDR2 YENEEA. Trimming cost V 2 bases and J 7 bases; bases outside gene matches: 14. CDR3 DNA: TGTGCCAGCAGCTTATACTCCGCGGGAGATACTTTGAATGAGCAGTTCTTC. It codes for CASSLYSAGDTLNEQFF.

This chain joins TRBV28 and TRBJ1-1, with D perhaps matching TRBD1 (6 bases). CDR3 size: 14 residues. V shed 8 bases and J shed 5 bases, with 18 bases lying between them. Germline V CDR1 and CDR2: MDHEN, SYDVKM. CDR3: CASRINREITEAFF. The CDR3 DNA reads as TGTGCCAGCCGCATCAACAGGGAGATAACTGAAGCTTTCTTT.

V usage is TRBV5-4 and J usage is TRBJ2-7, with 12 bases fitting TRBD2. Germline values: CDR1 SGHNT, CDR2 YYREEE (reference sequence). The V gene end was trimmed by 4 bases and the J gene end by 6 bases; junction bases not matched to a gene: 2. This CDR3 has 13 amino acids. CDR3 region: CASSGLAGTEQYF. Here the CDR3 DNA reads TGTGCCAGCAGCGGACTAGCGGGAACCGAGCAGTACTTC.

This chain links TRBV18 with TRBJ2-7; 9 bases fit TRBD2. J gave up 2 bases and V 3 bases, and 14 bases lay outside the gene matches. The CDR3 sequence is 18 residues long. Germline CDR1 and CDR2: KGHSH and LQKENI. The CDR3, as DNA: TGTGCCAGCTCACCCGGACTAGCGCGGACACTAACGACCTACGAGCAGTACTTC. Encoded protein: CASSPGLARTLTTYEQYF.

Only one count was recorded for this clone. The V and J genes are TRBV18 and TRBJ2-1, with TRBD1 matching over 9 bases. The CDR3 loop spans 16 amino acids. With V trimmed by 0 bases and J by 6 bases, 6 bases remained unmatched. The germline gives CDR1 KGHSH, CDR2 LQKENI. CDR3 residues: CASSPPDRGMGNEQFF. CDR3 sequence (DNA): TGTGCCAGCTCACCACCGGACAGGGGAATGGGCAATGAGCAGTTCTTC.

CDR3 loop: CASSTRPGQINYGYTF. For the CDR3, the DNA is TGTGCCAGCAGCACTCGACCGGGACAGATAAACTATGGCTACACCTTC. V is TRBV9 and J is TRBJ1-2, with 7 bases matching TRBD1. The junction had 11 bases not matched to a gene; V was cut back by 4 bases and J by 2 bases. CDR3 length equals 16 residues. Germline CDR1 SGDLS, CDR2 YYNGEE.

The CDR3 nucleotides are TGTGCCAGCAGCCCGGGACTAGCGGGAGTCGAGCAGTACTTC. This encodes CASSPGLAGVEQYF. V gene TRBV14 combines with J gene TRBJ2-7, with 14 bases fitting TRBD2. Trimming took 4 bases from V and 6 from J; bases not matched to a gene: 2. The germline V gene encodes CDR1 SGHDN and CDR2 FVKESK. This CDR3 is 14 amino acids long.

This clone showed up just once. The chain employs TRBV28 and TRBJ2-7; D possibly corresponds to TRBD1 (6 bases). The CDR3 runs 11 residues. Germline V gene sequence: CDR1 MDHEN, CDR2 SYDVKM. With 8 bases removed from V and 6 bases from J, the gap between germline ends came to 11 bases. CDR3: CASRRGFEQYF. The CDR3 DNA reads as TGTGCCAGCCGTAGGGGGTTCGAGCAGTACTTC. Based on the CDR3 plus reference TRBV28 and TRBJ2-7, the full variable domain is DVKVTQSSRYLVKRTGEKVFLECVQDMDHENMFWYRQDPGLGLRLIYFSYDVKMKEKGDIPEGYSVSREKKERFSLILESASTNQTSMYLCASRRGFEQYFGPGTRLTVT.

The gene calls are TRBV5-1 and TRBJ2-5; 7 nucleotides line up with TRBD1. This CDR3 is 15 amino acids long. Unmatched junction bases numbered 7, after V lost 4 bases and J lost 1 base. The germline gives CDR1 SGHRS, CDR2 YFSETQ. The CDR3 is CASSARDSLQETQYF. In DNA form, the CDR3 reads TGCGCCAGCAGCGCCCGGGACAGCCTCCAAGAGACCCAGTACTTC.

The chain uses TRBV4-2 and TRBJ2-1, with 7 bases aligning to TRBD1. CDR3 length equals 15 residues. Germline V gene lookup returns CDR1 LGHNA and CDR2 YNFKEQ. The J segment lost 4 bases and the V segment lost 3 bases, leaving 6 bases of the junction unmatched. The CDR3 nucleotides are TGTGCCAGCAGCCACACCGGGACAGAATACAATGAGCAGTTCTTC. Translated, it gives CASSHTGTEYNEQFF.

The chain combines TRBV11-1 with TRBJ2-6; 9 nucleotides match TRBD1. Looked up from germline, CDR1 is SGHAT and CDR2 is FQDESV (reference sequence). V was clipped by 4 bases and J by 2 bases; unmatched bases: 9. The CDR3 consists of 18 residues. CDR3 coding DNA: TGTGCCAGCAGCTACCGGGACAGGGCCCGGCCTGGGGCCAACGTCCTGACTTTC. Translation: CASSYRDRARPGANVLTF.

The V gene is TRBV19, the J gene TRBJ1-2; D is undetermined. V was trimmed by 3 bases and J by 1 base, leaving 9 bases between them. CDR1 is LNHDA and CDR2 is SQIVND in the germline V gene (reference sequence). The CDR3 covers 14 residues. The CDR3 here is CASSIKGDNYGYTF. The CDR3 DNA sequence: TGTGCCAGTAGTATTAAAGGAGATAACTATGGCTACACCTTC.

The chain couples TRBV28 to TRBJ2-1; 9 bases map to TRBD2. The CDR3 loop spans 14 amino acids. Trimming removed 10 bases from V and 7 bases from J; junction bases left unmatched: 11. Germline lookup yields CDR1 MDHEN and CDR2 SYDVKM. The CDR3 DNA follows: TGTGCCACCCACCTTAGCGGGAGCGATAATGAGCAGTTCTTC. This translates into CATHLSGSDNEQFF.

The rearrangement uses TRBV11-1 and TRBJ1-4, with 9 bases aligning to TRBD1. V was clipped by 5 bases and J by 8 bases; unmatched bases: 6. Germline V lookup: CDR1 SGHAT, CDR2 FQDESV (reference sequence). The CDR3 covers 14 residues. CDR3 sequence reads: CASSRDREEEKLFF. The CDR3 nucleotides read TGTGCCAGCAGCCGGGACAGGGAGGAAGAAAAACTGTTTTTT.

Remarks on this clone: One end of the junction does not line up with germline, which may come from a read error. CDR3: CASSLGGQVYGQYF. The DNA for the CDR3 is TGTGCCAGCAGCCTAGGGGGACAGGTATACGGGCAGTACTTC. The chain joins TRBV7-3 to TRBJ2-7; 8 nucleotides agree with TRBD1. This CDR3 spans 14 amino acids. Germline assignment: CDR1 SGHTA and CDR2 FQGTGA.

CDR3 in DNA: TGTGCCAGCAGTTTGGGCGGGAGGACCTACGAGCAGTACTTC. Its translation is CASSLGGRTYEQYF. The V and J genes are TRBV27 and TRBJ2-7; TRBD2 matches at 8 bases. J was trimmed by 2 bases and V by 3 bases; bases with no gene match: 3. CDR3 length equals 14 residues. CDR1 and CDR2 (germline): MNHEY, SMNVEV (reference sequence).

The chain recombines TRBV18 with TRBJ2-2, with D possibly matching TRBD2 (6 bases). V was trimmed by 2 bases and J by 4 bases, leaving 14 bases between them. Germline V gene lookup returns CDR1 KGHSH and CDR2 LQKENI. The CDR3 runs 16 residues. CDR3 in amino acids: CASSPSRLETTGELFF. In DNA form, the CDR3 reads TGTGCCAGCTCACCATCCCGACTAGAAACCACCGGGGAGCTGTTTTTT. Using reference TRBV18 and TRBJ2-2 for the parts outside the CDR3, the full variable domain is NAGVMQNPRHLVRRRGQEARLRCSPMKGHSHVYWYRQLPEEGLKFMVYLQKENIIDESGMPKERFSAEFPKEGPSILRIQQVVRGDSAAYFCASSPSRLETTGELFFGEGSRLTVL.

The rearrangement uses TRBV7-2 and TRBJ2-3, with TRBD1 identical over 8 bases. V was clipped by 5 bases and J by 7 bases; unmatched bases: 11. Per the germline V gene, CDR1 is SGHTA and CDR2 is FQGNSA. This CDR3 has 15 residues. This chain's CDR3 is CASSPTPTGANTQYF. In DNA, the CDR3 is TGTGCCAGCAGCCCGACACCGACAGGGGCAAATACGCAGTATTTT.

The CDR3 coding sequence is TGTGCCAGCAGCATGCCGGGACAGGGGATTTATGGCTACACCTTC. It translates to CASSMPGQGIYGYTF. The chain is built from TRBV9 and TRBJ1-2, with TRBD1 matching 10 bases. The CDR3 sequence is 15 residues long. The germline V gene encodes CDR1 SGDLS and CDR2 YYNGEE. V was clipped by 4 bases and J by 5 bases; unmatched bases: 8.

Written as DNA, the CDR3 is TGTGCCACCAGCAGAGTACCGACCTTAGCGGGAGCGAGGTACAATGAGCAGTTCTTC. Protein: CATSRVPTLAGARYNEQFF. The genes are TRBV15 and TRBJ2-1; 9 positions match TRBD2. CDR1 is LNHNV and CDR2 is YYDKDF in the germline V gene (reference sequence). This CDR3 has 19 residues. Trimming cost V 1 base and J 4 bases; bases outside gene matches: 14. The whole variable domain, filled in from reference TRBV15 and TRBJ2-1, reads DAMVIQNPRYQVTQFGKPVTLSCSQTLNHNVMYWYQQKSSQAPKLLFHYYDKDFNNEADTPDNFQSRRPNTSFCFLDIRSPGLGDTAMYLCATSRVPTLAGARYNEQFFGPGTRLTVL.

The chain recombines TRBV4-1 with TRBJ1-1; the D is unclear. V was trimmed by 1 base and J by 3 bases, leaving 6 bases between them. CDR1 MGHRA and CDR2 YSYEKL come from the germline V gene. CDR3 length equals 13 residues. The CDR3 sequence: CASSQVADTEAFF. The CDR3 bases are TGCGCCAGCAGCCAAGTAGCGGACACTGAAGCTTTCTTT.

This clone was found a few times. The V and J genes are TRBV19 and TRBJ2-7; 7 nucleotides match TRBD1. The germline gives CDR1 LNHDA, CDR2 SQIVND (reference sequence). The CDR3 runs 14 residues. With 3 bases clipped from V and 4 bases from J, the junction kept 6 bases outside the gene matches. The CDR3 nucleotides read TGTGCCAGTAGTATGGAGAGGGGGCAGTACGAGCAGTACTTC. Translation gives CASSMERGQYEQYF. Full variable domain (missing parts from reference TRBV19 and TRBJ2-7): DGGITQSPKYLFRKEGQNVTLSCEQNLNHDAMYWYRQDPGQGLRLIYYSQIVNDFQKGDIAEGYSVSREKKESFPLTVTSAQKNPTAFYLCASSMERGQYEQYFGPGTRLTVT.

V and J are TRBV7-9 and TRBJ2-1, with D uncertain. There are 12 residues in the CDR3. Germline CDR1 SEHNR, CDR2 FQNEAQ (reference sequence). Trimming shortened V by 1 base and J by 6 bases, and 4 bases separated the two germline ends. The CDR3 bases are TGTGCCAGCAGCTTAGGAGTCAATGAGCAGTTCTTC. It encodes CASSLGVNEQFF. Full variable domain (remainder filled in from reference TRBV7-9 and TRBJ2-1): DTGVSQNPRHKITKRGQNVTFRCDPISEHNRLYWYRQTLGQGPEFLTYFQNEAQLEKSRLLSDRFSAERPKGSFSTLEIQRTEQGDSAMYLCASSLGVNEQFFGPGTRLTVL.

CDR3 in amino acids: CASSPSGTGLLEQYF. The CDR3 nucleotides read TGTGCCAGCTCACCCTCAGGGACAGGGTTGCTCGAGCAGTACTTC. The J gene is TRBJ2-7, the V gene TRBV18, with TRBD1 matching over 9 bases. Germline trimming cut 3 bases from V and 6 bases from J; bases unmatched to any gene: 9. Germline V CDR1 and CDR2: KGHSH, LQKENI. This CDR3 contains 15 residues.

The rearrangement links TRBV7-2 to TRBJ2-7, with 11 bases lining up with TRBD1. CDR1 is SGHTA and CDR2 is FQGNSA in the germline V gene. The junction had 3 bases not matched to a gene; V was cut back by 2 bases and J by 0 bases. The CDR3 is made up of 16 amino acids. The CDR3 reads CASSLSGTGGSYEQYF. CDR3 nucleotide sequence: TGTGCCAGCAGCTTATCCGGGACAGGGGGCTCCTACGAGCAGTACTTC.